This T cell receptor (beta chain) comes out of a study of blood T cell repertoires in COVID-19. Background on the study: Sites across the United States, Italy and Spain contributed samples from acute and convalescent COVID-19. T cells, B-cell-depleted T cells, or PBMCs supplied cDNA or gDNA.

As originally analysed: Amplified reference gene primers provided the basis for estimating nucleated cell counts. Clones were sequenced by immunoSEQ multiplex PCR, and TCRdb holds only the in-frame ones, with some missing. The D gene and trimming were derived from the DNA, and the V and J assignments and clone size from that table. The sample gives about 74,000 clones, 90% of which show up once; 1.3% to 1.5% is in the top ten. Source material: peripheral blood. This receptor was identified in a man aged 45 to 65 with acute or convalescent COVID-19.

The CDR3 loop reads CAISESFSTNTGELFF. The CDR3 coding sequence is TGTGCCATCAGTGAGTCGTTCAGTACGAACACCGGGGAGCTGTTTTTT. The J gene is TRBJ2-2, the V gene TRBV10-3; the D is unclear. V was shortened by 0 bases and J by 0 bases, with 8 bases between the two germline ends. The length of the CDR3 is 16 residues. Per the germline V gene, CDR1 is ENHRY and CDR2 is SYGVKD.